These T cell receptor beta chains were read from a single sample in a study of blood T cell repertoires in COVID-19. Clones were sequenced by immunoSEQ multiplex PCR, and TCRdb holds only the in-frame ones, with some missing. The sample has 250,000 to 350,000 clones; approximately 90% are singletons. Sequenced sample: peripheral blood. The receptor set was obtained from a woman in her forties or fifties with COVID-19, enrolled during active disease. CDR3s include the opening cysteine and the closing phenylalanine or tryptophan. Clone sizes are given selectively: once, few, many, or a class where the clone is expanded.

cdr3_aa: CASSLDLTGGSPLHF; cdr3_length: 15; clone_size: NA; j_call: TRBJ1-6; v_call: TRBV5-1
cdr3_aa: CASRAGTSYNEQFF; cdr3_length: 14; clone_size: NA; j_call: TRBJ2-1; v_call: TRBV28
cdr3_aa: CASRGGAGETQYF; cdr3_length: 13; clone_size: NA; j_call: TRBJ2-5; v_call: TRBV6-5
cdr3_aa: CASKKQEAGGTEAFF; cdr3_length: 15; clone_size: NA; j_call: TRBJ1-1; v_call: TRBV6-5
cdr3_aa: CASTPGGTGDTQYF; cdr3_length: 14; clone_size: NA; j_call: TRBJ2-3; v_call: TRBV19
cdr3_aa: CASSFEVAGVWTGELFF; cdr3_length: 17; clone_size: NA; j_call: TRBJ2-2; v_call: TRBV27
cdr3_aa: CASSVLTANYGYTF; cdr3_length: 14; clone_size: NA; j_call: TRBJ1-2; v_call: TRBV9
cdr3_aa: CSVEIAGGITGELFF; cdr3_length: 15; clone_size: NA; j_call: TRBJ2-2; v_call: TRBV29-1
cdr3_aa: CASSPATTNYGYTF; cdr3_length: 14; clone_size: NA; j_call: TRBJ1-2; v_call: TRBV18
cdr3_aa: CAISREPRRGSTVEAFF; cdr3_length: 17; clone_size: NA; j_call: TRBJ1-1; v_call: TRBV10-3
cdr3_aa: CASSLGSGTGDRIYGYTF; cdr3_length: 18; clone_size: NA; j_call: TRBJ1-2; v_call: TRBV3-1/TRBV3-2
cdr3_aa: CASSQTTGVDQPQHF; cdr3_length: 15; clone_size: few; j_call: TRBJ1-5; v_call: TRBV6-5
cdr3_aa: CASSPSGQENTEAFF; cdr3_length: 15; clone_size: few; j_call: TRBJ1-1; v_call: TRBV7-9
cdr3_aa: CASSYFDEQYF; cdr3_length: 11; clone_size: NA; j_call: TRBJ2-7; v_call: TRBV7-9
cdr3_aa: CASSLVSGKNYGYTF; cdr3_length: 15; clone_size: NA; j_call: TRBJ1-2; v_call: TRBV5-8
cdr3_aa: CSVGPTGTETQYF; cdr3_length: 13; clone_size: NA; j_call: TRBJ2-5; v_call: TRBV29-1